The 16 T cell receptor beta chains given below trace back to one sample, sequenced in a study of human T cells and chemical hapten exposure. TCRdb itself ran the RACE reads through MiXCR, one entry per CDR3 protein. Of more than 250,000 distinct CDR3 sequences in the sample, 8.6% were seen once. The time point is: pre-sensitization, week 0. Documented treatment: therapeutic diphenylcyclopropenone sensitization with weekly scalp DPC. Sequences were derived from whole blood, sampled in connection with sensitization to the hapten diphenylcyclopropenone (DPC). The source is a middle-aged woman with alopecia areata. Some clones in this sample may be carry-over from other donors' samples.

The chain combines TRBV27 with TRBJ2-3; D possibly corresponds to TRBD1 (5 bases). CDR3 length: 17 residues. Trimming cost V 7 bases and J 2 bases, with 22 bases left between them. Germline-derived CDR1 and CDR2 are MNHEY and SMNVEV (reference sequence). For the CDR3, the DNA is TGTGCCAGCATCACGAACGGACACCCTCCACCCACAGATACGCAGTATTTT. It yields the protein CASITNGHPPPTDTQYF.

The chain joins TRBV18 to TRBJ2-7, with TRBD2 identical over 7 bases. Looked up from germline, CDR1 is KGHSH and CDR2 is LQKENI. V lost 3 bases to trimming and J lost 3 bases; unmatched junction nucleotides: 8. The CDR3 runs 15 residues. The CDR3, as DNA: TGTGCCAGCTCACCCCTCGAGGCTAGCGGCTACGAGCAGTACTTC. It codes for CASSPLEASGYEQYF. Complete variable domain (other parts from reference TRBV18 and TRBJ2-7): NAGVMQNPRHLVRRRGQEARLRCSPMKGHSHVYWYRQLPEEGLKFMVYLQKENIIDESGMPKERFSAEFPKEGPSILRIQQVVRGDSAAYFCASSPLEASGYEQYFGPGTRLTVT.

This clonotype was recorded many times. This chain links TRBV20-1 with TRBJ2-3; D is possibly TRBD2 (6 bases). The CDR3 length is 18 residues. Trimming removed 3 bases at V and 6 bases at J, with 28 bases between. CDR1 is DFQATT, CDR2 SNEGSKA, per germline (reference sequence). The CDR3 sequence: CSASRPGEAGLHPDTQYF. CDR3 sequence (DNA): TGCAGTGCTAGTAGGCCCGGTGAGGCGGGACTTCACCCGGATACGCAGTATTTT.

The chain couples TRBV29-1 to TRBJ2-7, with TRBD2 identical over 11 bases. The CDR3 consists of 14 residues. Germline V gene sequence: CDR1 SQVTM, CDR2 ANQGSEA. V gave up 6 bases and J gave up 5 bases; unmatched junction bases: 9. CDR3 sequence (DNA): TGCAGCGTGGAAACTCTAGCGGGAGGCCACGAGCAGTACTTC. Translating it yields CSVETLAGGHEQYF.

CDR3 sequence: CASSFHETSRTEAFF. CDR3 in DNA: TGTGCCAGCAGCTTTCACGAGACATCCCGGACTGAAGCTTTCTTT. The chain links TRBV7-2 to TRBJ1-1; D gene ambiguous. This CDR3 is built from 15 residues. Per the germline V gene, CDR1 is SGHTA and CDR2 is FQGNSA. Between the trimmed V and J ends, which lost 3 bases and 5 bases, there was a span of 16 bases.

This clonotype came up many times. The gene calls are TRBV28 and TRBJ2-3; 10 bases fit TRBD2. V lost 4 bases to trimming and J lost 3 bases; unmatched junction nucleotides: 10. The CDR3 consists of 17 residues. CDR1 is MDHEN and CDR2 is SYDVKM in the germline V gene. In DNA form, the CDR3 reads TGTGCCAGCAGTTCACTAGCGGGACGAGAGGGGACAGATACGCAGTATTTT. Its protein is CASSSLAGREGTDTQYF.

The chain has TRBV28 and TRBJ1-2; 7 bases fit TRBD1. The J segment lost 14 bases and the V segment lost 6 bases, leaving 18 bases of the junction unmatched. CDR1 and CDR2 (germline): MDHEN, SYDVKM. The CDR3 runs to 14 residues. The CDR3 nucleotides are TGTGCCAGCAGGACTCCAACGGCAGGCACAGGGGTTACCTTC. This codes for CASRTPTAGTGVTF.

This clonotype showed up just a few times. V is TRBV6-2 or TRBV6-3 and J is TRBJ2-1; 8 positions agree with TRBD2. This CDR3 spans 19 amino acids. V was clipped by 2 bases and J by 6 bases; unmatched bases: 18. Per germline, CDR1 MNHEY and CDR2 SVGEGT. CDR3 DNA: TGTGCCAGCAGTTACCCTCGGTCCCCCTCCGGGAGGGGTCGCAATGAGCAGTTCTTC. Translated: CASSYPRSPSGRGRNEQFF.

This chain joins TRBV27 and TRBJ1-2; no reliable D call. Germline-derived CDR1 and CDR2 are MNHEY and SMNVEV (reference sequence). The CDR3 is 15 residues long. Trimming left V 6 bases short and J 4 bases short, with 18 bases between. Here the CDR3 DNA reads TGTGCCAGCAGCCGAATCCCGACATGGTCCTATGGCTACACCTTC. It encodes CASSRIPTWSYGYTF.

V gene TRBV19 combines with J gene TRBJ1-5; 7 nucleotides match TRBD1. The V gene end was trimmed by 3 bases and the J gene end by 8 bases; junction bases not matched to a gene: 7. CDR3 length equals 14 residues. CDR1 and CDR2 (germline): LNHDA, SQIVND (reference sequence). CDR3 sequence: CASSIGQVVEPQHF. The DNA of the CDR3 is TGTGCCAGTAGTATCGGACAGGTGGTGGAGCCCCAGCATTTT.

In this sample, this clonotype turned up a few times. The chain has TRBV6-5 and TRBJ1-3; D not certain. Trimming took off 6 bases at V and 3 bases at J, with 9 bases between the two ends. Germline CDR1 is MNHEY and CDR2 is SVGAGI. This CDR3 has 13 amino acids. The CDR3 nucleotides read TGTGCCAGCAGCTCCCGGCTTGGAAACACCATATATTTT. It specifies CASSSRLGNTIYF.

Points on this clonotype: Since no conserved phenylalanine or tryptophan closes the CDR3, a read error is the likely cause. The rearrangement joins TRBV12-3 or TRBV12-4 to TRBJ2-7, with TRBD2 as a possible D gene (6 bases). V gave up 5 bases and J gave up 7 bases, with 21 bases separating them. This CDR3 region has 15 residues. CDR3 amino acids: CASSPRVAAAGEQYL. CDR3 DNA: TGTGCCAGCAGTCCAAGGGTAGCGGCTGCTGGTGAGCAGTACCTC.

This clonotype was counted a few times. The chain employs TRBV28 and TRBJ1-5, with D perhaps TRBD1 (6 bases). The ends were cut back, 2 bases at V and 1 base at J, with 12 bases in the middle. CDR3 length equals 16 residues. Germline CDR1 and CDR2: MDHEN and SYDVKM. For the CDR3, the DNA is TGTGCCAGCAGTTTAGAAGGGGGTCGGAGCAATCAGCCCCAGCATTTT. It yields the protein CASSLEGGRSNQPQHF.

This clonotype was counted a few times. V usage is TRBV20-1 and J usage is TRBJ2-4; the D is unclear. Trimming removed 4 bases from V and 1 base from J, with 23 bases in between. Per germline, CDR1 DFQATT and CDR2 SNEGSKA (reference sequence). This CDR3 is built from 18 residues. Here the CDR3 reads CSAKVDPSLALAKNIQYF. DNA for the CDR3: TGCAGTGCTAAGGTCGACCCCAGTTTGGCCCTGGCCAAAAACATTCAGTACTTC.

This clonotype was seen only a few times. The chain employs TRBV29-1 and TRBJ1-1; D is possibly TRBD1 (6 bases). This CDR3 comprises 13 residues. V lost 2 bases, J lost 7 bases, and 14 bases lay in between. CDR1 is SQVTM and CDR2 is ANQGSEA in the germline V gene. The CDR3 loop is CSVELGRGGEAFF. The CDR3 DNA reads as TGCAGCGTTGAACTTGGCAGGGGCGGTGAAGCTTTCTTT.

There are a few counts of this clonotype. The rearrangement uses TRBV4-2 and TRBJ1-5; D gene ambiguous. Germline values: CDR1 LGHNA, CDR2 YNFKEQ. The CDR3 has 15 amino acids. Deletions cut 0 bases from V and 4 bases from J, with 10 bases between. This CDR3 reads CASSQEWGGNQPQHF. Written as DNA, the CDR3 is TGTGCCAGCAGCCAAGAGTGGGGAGGAAATCAGCCCCAGCATTTT.